The 3 T cell receptor beta chains listed next were all sequenced from one sample in a study of CD8+CD57+ T cells in acquired aplastic anemia. The TCR beta profiling, which covered VDJ combination and CDR3 sequence, was carried out using genomic DNA as the template. TCRdb fed the reads into MiXCR, producing one record per CDR3 protein. The table records about 180,000 distinct CDR3 sequences, under 55% of them present only once. The specimen was sorted CD4+, CD8+, or CD8+CD57+ T cells (not recorded which) from PBMCs. The receptors derive from a human donor in good health.

The V gene is TRBV20-1, the J gene TRBJ1-6, with no clear D. V gave up 3 bases and J gave up 7 bases, with 10 bases separating them. This CDR3 comprises 13 residues. Germline CDR1 DFQATT, CDR2 SNEGSKA (reference sequence). The CDR3 is CSASVGWNSPLHF. CDR3 DNA: TGCAGTGCTAGTGTAGGGTGGAATTCACCCCTCCACTTT.

The genes are TRBV2 and TRBJ1-2, with TRBD1 identical over 11 bases. Trimming took 5 bases from V and 2 from J; bases not matched to a gene: 4. The CDR3 loop spans 15 amino acids. From germline, CDR1 is SNHLY and CDR2 FYNNEI. CDR3 coding DNA: TGTGCCAGCAGTTCGGACAGGGGGCTCAACTATGGCTACACCTTC. This sequence encodes CASSSDRGLNYGYTF.

This clonotype was seen at least ten times. The chain employs TRBV6-6 and TRBJ1-3; D is unclear. V was clipped by 0 bases and J by 0 bases, with 3 bases between them. There are 14 residues in the CDR3. The germline CDR1 and CDR2 sequences are MNHNY and SVGAGI (reference sequence). The CDR3 nucleotides read TGTGCCAGCAGTTACTCGGACTCTGGAAACACCATATATTTT. Protein: CASSYSDSGNTIYF.